This T cell receptor beta chain was captured in a study of CD8+CD57+ T cells in acquired aplastic anemia (dated by TCRdb to the late 2010s). About the investigation overall: Extracted DNA from sorted CD4+ and CD8+ cells averaged around 3.2 ug, ranging from about 0.19 to 30 ug. Healthy donor samples averaged around 10 million reads for CD4+ and roughly 12 million for CD8+ cells. Broader findings and caveats from the paper: Patients and healthy controls showed no significant difference in CD8+ Simpson's diversity (P=0.060). Roughly 30 CD8+ CDR3 sequences were shared between patients and controls but appeared highly expressed in patients and within their immunodominant clones.

Genomic DNA served as template for TCR beta VDJ combination and CDR3 sequence profiling. An Illumina HiSeq 2000 was used for TCR repertoire sequencing. Under the source paper's analysis protocol: Repertoire assessment relied on Simpson's diversity index, CDR3 size and DJ length profiles, and TRBV/TRBJ rearrangement plots. The most abundant DNA sequence in the deep sequencing data was defined as the immunodominant clone. CDR3 amino acid sequences were screened for sharing across subjects and compared with published repertoires and the VDJdb database. TCRdb cleaned the public reads at Q25 with fastp, built clones with MiXCR and kept in-frame beta chains. CDR3 protein duplicates are merged, each entry listing the most common genes and DNA. These V and J calls originate from TCRdb's pipeline instead of the authors' own analysis. For this sample there are 400,000 to 500,000 distinct CDR3 sequences; 55% to 75% appear just once. The ten largest clones represent 4% of the sample.

In the study, sorted CD4+ and CD8+ blood T cells from patients with severe aplastic anemia and from healthy subjects underwent deep sequencing of TCR repertoires. Ficoll-Paque density gradient centrifugation was used to isolate peripheral blood mononuclear cells. Before DNA extraction, CD4+ and CD8+ T cells were sorted by FACS or by magnetic beads. In its sample, this clonotype was seen many times. The clone's antigen remains unknown. No base qualities exist here, and no much larger clone lies one base off it. Taken from cysteine to phenylalanine, the CDR3 has 15 residues. The only DNA kept is the CDR3, 45 bases in frame from the first base. V loses 4 bases at its end and J loses 3 bases; junction bases beyond the gene matches: 5. CDR1 and CDR2 (MNHEY, SVGAGI) derive from the germline V gene.

The sequence links TRBV6-5 to TRBJ2-1, with 8 bases in between that match TRBD1. The sequenced material came from sorted CD4+, CD8+, or CD8+CD57+ T cells (not recorded which) from PBMCs. The receptor comes from a human donor in good health, serving as a control. The CDR3 protein sequence reads: CASSSDRDVYNEQFF. The sequence in DNA is TGTGCCAGCAGTTCGGACAGGGATGTCTACAATGAGCAGTTCTTC.